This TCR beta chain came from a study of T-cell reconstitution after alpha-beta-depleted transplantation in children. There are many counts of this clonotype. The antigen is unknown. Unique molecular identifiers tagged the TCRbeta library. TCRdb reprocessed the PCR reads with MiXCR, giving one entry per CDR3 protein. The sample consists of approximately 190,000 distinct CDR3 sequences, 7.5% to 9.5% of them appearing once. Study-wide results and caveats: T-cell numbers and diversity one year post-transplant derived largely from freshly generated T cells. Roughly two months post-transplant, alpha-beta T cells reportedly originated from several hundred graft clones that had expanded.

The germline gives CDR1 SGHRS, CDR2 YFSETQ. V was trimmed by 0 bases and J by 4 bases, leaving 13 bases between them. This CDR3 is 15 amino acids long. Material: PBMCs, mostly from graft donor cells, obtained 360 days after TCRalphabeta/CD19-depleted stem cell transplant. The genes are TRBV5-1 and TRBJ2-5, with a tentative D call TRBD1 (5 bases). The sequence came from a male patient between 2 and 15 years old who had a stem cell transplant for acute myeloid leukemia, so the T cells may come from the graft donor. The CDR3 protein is CASSLEIPRGETQYF. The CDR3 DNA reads TGCGCCAGCAGCTTGGAGATCCCAAGGGGAGAGACCCAGTACTTC.